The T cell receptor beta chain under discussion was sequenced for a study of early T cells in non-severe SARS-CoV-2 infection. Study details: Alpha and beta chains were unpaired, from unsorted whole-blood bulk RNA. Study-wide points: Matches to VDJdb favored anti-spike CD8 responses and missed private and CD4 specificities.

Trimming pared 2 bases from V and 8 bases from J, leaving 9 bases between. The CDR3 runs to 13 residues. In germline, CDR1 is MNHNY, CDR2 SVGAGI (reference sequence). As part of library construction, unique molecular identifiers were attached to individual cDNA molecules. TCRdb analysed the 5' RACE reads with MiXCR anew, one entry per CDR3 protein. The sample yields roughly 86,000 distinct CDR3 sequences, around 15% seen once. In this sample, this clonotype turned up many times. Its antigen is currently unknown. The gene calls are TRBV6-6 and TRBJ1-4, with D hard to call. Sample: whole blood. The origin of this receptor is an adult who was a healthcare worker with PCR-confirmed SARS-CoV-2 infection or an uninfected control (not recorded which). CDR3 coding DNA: TGTGCCAGCAGTTACGGGCCGAGAGAAAAACTGTTTTTT. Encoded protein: CASSYGPREKLFF.